This TCR beta chain appears in the sequencing data of a study of blood T cell repertoires in COVID-19. Across the whole study: From T cells, B-cell-depleted T cells, or PBMCs came the material, which was cDNA or gDNA.

The assay was immunoSEQ multiplex PCR, and TCRdb's table has in-frame clones only and misses some. The table has over 45,000 clones, around 90% seen once. There are 17 residues in the CDR3. Germline V gene lookup returns CDR1 MNHEY and CDR2 SMNVEV (reference sequence). Germline trimming cut 4 bases from V and 4 bases from J; bases unmatched to any gene: 12. The chain is built from TRBV27 and TRBJ1-2, with 10 bases aligning to TRBD1. Specimen: peripheral blood. This receptor was obtained from a man aged 50-59 years with active COVID-19. The CDR3 DNA reads TGTGCCAGCAGTTCGGGTCGGGGGACAGGGGCTATCTATGGCTACACCTTC. Translation: CASSSGRGTGAIYGYTF.